This TCR beta chain was recorded in a study of graft-versus-host responses after intestinal transplantation. The method was immunoSEQ multiplex PCR; TCRdb's version includes in-frame clones alone and lacks a portion of them. Here the sample spans some 24,000 clones, 40% being singletons. The ends were cut back, 2 bases at V and 2 bases at J, with 14 bases in the middle. CDR1 and CDR2 (germline): SGDLS, YYNGEE. CDR3 length equals 15 residues. Sequenced material: alloreactive CD4+ T cells from a mixed lymphocyte reaction culture, taken before intestinal transplant. Subset reported: CFSE-low proliferating T cells sorted from approximately six-day pre-transplant mixed lymphocyte reaction (GvH or HvG direction). This receptor was taken from a human patient who received an intestinal transplant. The chain is built from TRBV9 and TRBJ2-7; D may be TRBD1 (5 bases). The DNA for the CDR3 is TGTGCCAGCAGCGTCTCCTGGGGCCTGACCTACGAGCAGTACTTC. Translation: CASSVSWGLTYEQYF. The full variable domain, with the rest looked up from reference TRBV9 and TRBJ2-7, is DSGVTQTPKHLITATGQRVTLRCSPRSGDLSVYWYQQSLDQGLQFLIQYYNGEERAKGNILERFSAQQFPDLHSELNLSSLELGDSALYFCASSVSWGLTYEQYFGPGTRLTVT.